This is a list of T cell receptor beta chains from one sample in a study of identical twins. TCRdb itself ran the 5' RACE reads through MiXCR, one entry per CDR3 protein. The table shows about 390,000 distinct CDR3 sequences, with roughly 10% occurring only once. Material: naive T cells sorted from blood. These receptors all come from a woman between 50 and 59 years old in good health. CDR3s include the opening cysteine and the closing phenylalanine or tryptophan. Size is stated for part of the rows, as once, few or many counts, or as a class when the clone is expanded.

>TRBV6-1|many|TRBJ2-2
CASSEVGVSGELFF
>TRBV5-1|NA|TRBJ1-4
CASSLRINEKLFF
>TRBV7-2|few|TRBJ2-4
CASSAYASGGATKNIQYF
>TRBV5-4|NA|TRBJ2-1
CASSAGLAGRGGYNEQFF
>TRBV5-4|many|TRBJ2-1
CASSQTSGVEQFF
>TRBV11-2|many|TRBJ2-3
CASSRAADTQYF
>TRBV18|NA|TRBJ2-2
CASSPAAGSTGELFF
>TRBV29-1|many|TRBJ2-1
CSVELSYNEQFF
>TRBV20-1|few|TRBJ2-5
CSARPADRVQETQYF
>TRBV9|NA|TRBJ2-1
CASSVSHWGEQFF
>TRBV2|many|TRBJ1-5
CASNEGRTQGPQHF
>TRBV6-1|few|TRBJ1-3
CATSGRSGNTIYF
>TRBV27|many|TRBJ2-1
CASTSSYNEQFF
>TRBV7-9|NA|TRBJ2-3
CASSKPRGLAADTQYF
>TRBV3-1|NA|TRBJ2-5
CASSPPPLGRETQYF
>TRBV3-1|NA|TRBJ2-5
CASSPPDPGTSGRGETQYF
>TRBV3-1|few|TRBJ1-1
CASSLKGGAEAFF
>TRBV5-1|NA|TRBJ2-1
CASSFAGRAYNEQFF
>TRBV3-1|many|TRBJ2-2
CASSPHPGELFF
>TRBV5-5|NA|TRBJ2-3
CASSSEGGVTDTQYF
>TRBV7-3|NA|TRBJ2-3
CASSVRGLGDTQYF
>TRBV7-9|many|TRBJ2-3
CASSDGGTGSTDTQYF
>TRBV11-3|few|TRBJ2-3
CASTTGALSTDTQYF
>TRBV29-1|few|TRBJ1-1
CSVRRQNTEAFF
>TRBV6-1|few|TRBJ2-5
CASFRDRRETQYF
>TRBV5-1|NA|TRBJ2-3
CASSGAYTDTQYF
>TRBV12-3/TRBV12-4|many|TRBJ1-6
CASSTSAGRSIHF
>TRBV20-1|few|TRBJ2-1
CSARPGLAGGGSYNEQFF
>TRBV5-6|NA|TRBJ2-7
CASSWDLGHEQYF